This T cell receptor (beta chain) was recovered during a study of PD-L1 blockade in urothelial cancer. Turning to the study itself: Patients had undergone 0 to 3 prior chemotherapy regimens.

Using immunoSEQ multiplex PCR, the repertoire was profiled, and TCRdb retains in-frame clones only, with some absent. The sample includes roughly 100,000 clones, approximately 87% of them seen just once. Stated time point: peripheral blood 6 weeks after treatment start. The patients' disease, urothelial carcinoma, was locally advanced or metastatic. Sequences were derived from PBMCs, sampled around atezolizumab (anti-PD-L1) treatment. The TCR originated in a man aged 65 to 85 with urothelial cancer.

The CDR3 DNA sequence: TGTGCCAGCAGTTACTGGGCAGGGGGTAGCAATCAGCCCCAGCATTTT. Protein sequence: CASSYWAGGSNQPQHF. The chain uses TRBV6-6 and TRBJ1-5; TRBD1 matches at 7 bases. Germline V lookup: CDR1 MNHNY, CDR2 SVGAGI (reference sequence). V lost 1 base to trimming and J lost 0 bases; unmatched junction nucleotides: 3. There are 16 residues in the CDR3.